This passage covers 28 T cell receptor beta chains from one sample sequenced in a study of blood T cells in healthy people across ages. The authors ran a second PCR of roughly 6 to 12 cycles using a sample-barcoded 5' primer and a J-beta primer mix. TCRdb reprocessed the 5' RACE reads via MiXCR and lists one record per CDR3 protein. Of fewer than 900,000 distinct CDR3 sequences listed, about 36% are singletons. The source material was blood. The source of these receptors is a young man in good health.

The chain combines TRBV6-6 with TRBJ2-4, with 10 bases that match TRBD1. TRBJ2-5 explains the end of the DNA better; the J call may be wrong. The CDR3 extends over 16 amino acids. CDR1 and CDR2 (germline): MNHNY, SVGAGI (reference sequence). This chain's CDR3 is CAGIPPRTGGEETQYF. The CDR3 DNA reads as TGTGCCGGCATCCCCCCCCGGACAGGGGGAGAGGAGACCCAGTACTTC.

The CDR3 bases are TGTGCCAGCAGCGCCCCGGGACAGGGGGGCGCTGAAGCTTTCTTT. This gives the protein CASSAPGQGGAEAFF. The V gene is TRBV9, the J gene TRBJ1-1; 11 bases are shared with TRBD1. The junction had 7 bases not matched to a gene; V was cut back by 3 bases and J by 6 bases. CDR3 length: 15 amino acids. CDR1 is SGDLS and CDR2 is YYNGEE in the germline V gene.

Points on this clonotype: Possible read error: a much larger clone is one base away. This rearrangement joins TRBV6-5 to TRBJ2-7, with D uncertain. Germline V CDR1 and CDR2: MNHEY, SVGAGI. Trimming removed 0 bases at V and 5 bases at J, with 14 bases between. The CDR3 loop spans 15 amino acids. The CDR3, as DNA: TGTGCCAGCAGTTACTCCGCCTACGTGAAGAACGAGCAGTACTTC. Its protein is CASSYSAYVKNEQYF.

The chain is built from TRBV12-3 or TRBV12-4 and TRBJ1-2; D might be TRBD1 (5 bases). Trimming shortened V by 5 bases and J by 7 bases, and 11 bases separated the two germline ends. The CDR3 sequence is 12 residues long. The CDR3 DNA sequence: TGTGCCAGCAGTCCCGAGGGGCGTGGCTACACCTTC. Residues: CASSPEGRGYTF.

As to this clonotype: A much larger clone lies one base from this, so it may be a read error. The genes are TRBV5-6 and TRBJ2-7; either TRBD1 or TRBD2 may supply D (5 bases each). This CDR3 spans 13 amino acids. The V end lost 3 bases, the J end lost 4 bases, and 11 bases lay between the germline ends. The germline CDR1 and CDR2 sequences are SGHDT and YYEEEE. In DNA, the CDR3 is TGTGCCAGCAGCTGGGGGACCCAGTACGAGCAGTACTTC. The encoded protein is CASSWGTQYEQYF.

The sample holds a few counts of this clonotype. The V call is TRBV4-1, the J call TRBJ1-6, with no clear D. The CDR3 sequence is 13 residues long. V lost 2 bases to trimming and J lost 7 bases, with 6 bases between them. CDR1 and CDR2 (germline): MGHRA, YSYEKL. CDR3 amino acids: CASSQLINSPLHF. CDR3 DNA: TGCGCCAGCAGCCAACTAATAAATTCACCCCTCCACTTT.

On this clonotype: Germline is not matched at one junction end, which may reflect a read error. The chain carries TRBV29-1 and TRBJ2-7; 7 bases line up with TRBD1. The germline gives CDR1 SQVTM, CDR2 ANQGSEA. This CDR3 is 13 amino acids long. Here the CDR3 DNA reads TGCAGCGTTGAAGGAGGGACAGAATACGAGCGGTACTTC. Amino acids: CSVEGGTEYERYF.

The V call is TRBV28, the J call TRBJ2-2; D unresolved. Germline V gene sequence: CDR1 MDHEN, CDR2 SYDVKM. Deletions cut 8 bases from V and 8 bases from J, with 12 bases between. The CDR3 contains 12 residues. Here the CDR3 DNA reads TGTGCCAGCCGCCTCCCGACAGGGGAGCTGTTTTTT. This gives the protein CASRLPTGELFF.

This clonotype was counted at least ten times. This rearrangement joins TRBV5-1 to TRBJ1-2; no clear D gene. V lost 5 bases and J lost 3, with 11 bases in between. Germline-derived CDR1 and CDR2 are SGHRS and YFSETQ. The CDR3 extends over 13 amino acids. CDR3 sequence reads: CASRGDSDYGYTF. In nucleotides, the CDR3 is TGCGCCAGCAGGGGTGATTCGGACTATGGCTACACCTTC.

J is TRBJ2-1 and V is TRBV30, with 10 bases identical to TRBD2. V trimming: 3 bases; J trimming: 4 bases; junction bases outside the gene matches: 3. The CDR3 sequence is 14 residues long. Germline-derived CDR1 and CDR2 are GTSNPN and SVGIG (reference sequence). The CDR3: CAWRRLAGYNEQFF. As DNA, the CDR3 is TGTGCCTGGAGAAGACTAGCGGGTTACAATGAGCAGTTCTTC.

This clonotype was counted between two and nine times. The chain recombines TRBV5-1 with TRBJ2-3; perhaps TRBD1 as D (6 bases). Germline V lookup: CDR1 SGHRS, CDR2 YFSETQ. The ends were cut back, 7 bases at V and 3 bases at J, with 15 bases in the middle. The CDR3 runs 14 residues. The CDR3 sequence: CASCIQQGTDTQYF. The DNA of the CDR3 is TGCGCCAGCTGCATTCAACAGGGAACAGATACGCAGTATTTT. The full variable domain, rest sourced from reference TRBV5-1 and TRBJ2-3, is KAGVTQTPRYLIKTRGQQVTLSCSPISGHRSVSWYQQTPGQGLQFLFEYFSETQRNKGNFPGRFSGRQFSNSRSEMNVSTLELGDSALYLCASCIQQGTDTQYFGPGTRLTVL.

The chain uses TRBV10-3 and TRBJ2-7; the D gene is possibly TRBD2 (6 bases). Trimming left V 7 bases short and J 2 bases short, with 12 bases between. In germline, CDR1 is ENHRY, CDR2 SYGVKD. The CDR3 is made up of 13 amino acids. The CDR3 region is CAINPGTPYEQYF. DNA of the CDR3: TGTGCCATCAACCCCGGGACTCCCTACGAGCAGTACTTC.

The gene calls are TRBV29-1 and TRBJ1-2; weak D call: TRBD1 (5 bases). Trimming stripped 3 bases from V and 8 bases from J, with 13 bases between. In germline, CDR1 is SQVTM, CDR2 ANQGSEA. The CDR3 contains 12 residues. The CDR3 DNA reads TGCAGCGTTGACTTCCAAGGGGTCGGCTACACCTTC. It yields the protein CSVDFQGVGYTF.

This clonotype was counted only a few times. The chain recombines TRBV4-3 with TRBJ2-3; D remains unclear. V was clipped by 1 base and J by 4 bases, with 12 bases between them. CDR1 is LGHNA, CDR2 YSLEER, per germline. The CDR3 length is 15 residues. This CDR3 reads CASSQGRRLADTQYF. CDR3 sequence (DNA): TGCGCCAGCAGCCAAGGGCGACGGCTAGCAGATACGCAGTATTTT.

This chain uses TRBV14 with TRBJ1-1, with a tentative D call TRBD1 (5 bases). In germline, CDR1 is SGHDN, CDR2 FVKESK. Trimming shortened V by 1 base and J by 7 bases, and 16 bases separated the two germline ends. The CDR3 spans 15 residues. The CDR3 loop reads CASSQGNRNLCEAFF. The CDR3 coding sequence is TGTGCCAGCAGCCAAGGTAACAGGAATTTGTGTGAAGCTTTCTTT.

This clonotype showed up just a few times. The V gene is TRBV20-1, the J gene TRBJ2-7, with TRBD2 matching over 9 bases. Trimming removed 0 bases from V and 6 bases from J; junction bases left unmatched: 9. The CDR3 is made up of 15 amino acids. Germline V CDR1 and CDR2: DFQATT, SNEGSKA (reference sequence). CDR3 DNA: TGCAGTGCTAGAGATTGGAGCGGGGGGTCCGGCGAGCAGTACTTC. It encodes CSARDWSGGSGEQYF.

This clonotype showed up just a few times. V gene TRBV14 combines with J gene TRBJ2-3; TRBD1 might be the D (5 bases). Germline loops: CDR1 SGHDN, CDR2 FVKESK. The V gene lost 0 bases and the J gene lost 2 bases, with 9 bases spanning the gap. The CDR3 totals 15 residues. This CDR3 is CASSQDVRATDTQYF. The CDR3 DNA is TGTGCCAGCAGCCAAGATGTCAGGGCCACAGATACGCAGTATTTT.

This clonotype has just a few counts. V is TRBV27 and J is TRBJ2-7; 8 nucleotides agree with TRBD1. This CDR3 has 15 amino acids. Germline V gives CDR1 MNHEY, CDR2 SMNVEV (reference sequence). With 6 bases clipped from V and 2 bases from J, the junction kept 9 bases outside the gene matches. DNA for the CDR3: TGTGCCAGCAGGCCCAGGGGGCAAGGCACCTACGAGCAGTACTTC. It specifies CASRPRGQGTYEQYF.

The chain uses TRBV9 and TRBJ1-5, with a possible D match to TRBD1 (5 bases). The CDR3 is made up of 14 amino acids. The ends were cut back, 7 bases at V and 1 base at J, with 12 bases in the middle. CDR1 and CDR2 (germline): SGDLS, YYNGEE. CDR3 sequence: CASGGGGSNQPQHF. CDR3 DNA sequence: TGTGCCAGCGGCGGGGGAGGGAGCAATCAGCCCCAGCATTTT.

This clonotype appeared many times. V gene TRBV4-3 combines with J gene TRBJ2-1, with TRBD2 matching over 8 bases. Germline-derived CDR1 and CDR2 are LGHNA and YSLEER. The CDR3 consists of 16 residues. Losses at the gene ends were 0 bases for V and 3 bases for J; bases not matched to a gene: 4. The CDR3 loop is CASSQDLAGHYNEQFF. DNA for the CDR3: TGCGCCAGCAGCCAAGATTTAGCGGGACACTACAATGAGCAGTTCTTC.

This rearrangement joins TRBV7-9 to TRBJ1-1, with TRBD1 as a possible D gene (5 bases). Germline V gene sequence: CDR1 SEHNR, CDR2 FQNEAQ (reference sequence). There are 13 residues in the CDR3. V gave up 5 bases and J gave up 11 bases, with 18 bases separating them. The CDR3 DNA sequence: TGTGCCAGCAGCGTGGGACCGCCCCCTGGGGCTTTCTTT. Amino acids: CASSVGPPPGAFF.

This clonotype has more than one count but fewer than ten. The gene calls are TRBV7-9 and TRBJ2-3, with a possible D match to TRBD1 (5 bases). CDR3 size: 17 residues. The V gene's germline CDR1 is SEHNR and CDR2 FQNEAQ (reference sequence). V was trimmed by 1 base and J by 0 bases, leaving 14 bases between them. The CDR3 nucleotides are TGTGCCAGCAGCTTAGATCTCCTAGGGGCGAGCACAGATACGCAGTATTTT. Amino acids: CASSLDLLGASTDTQYF.

In its sample, this clonotype was seen a few times. This chain uses TRBV28 with TRBJ2-7; TRBD2 matches at 9 bases. The CDR3 totals 14 residues. The ends lost 7 bases at V and 7 bases at J; junction bases unmatched: 11. Germline lookup yields CDR1 MDHEN and CDR2 SYDVKM. CDR3: CASTKRGAYNEQYF. DNA of the CDR3: TGTGCCAGCACGAAGCGGGGGGCCTACAATGAGCAGTACTTC.

Notes on this clonotype: A much larger clone differs by one base, so this may be a read error. The genes are TRBV7-2 and TRBJ2-5, with 13 bases lining up with TRBD2. The DNA matches TRBJ2-1 better at its end, which makes the J call doubtful. The CDR3 has 16 residues. The germline gives CDR1 SGHTA, CDR2 FQGNSA. CDR3 protein: CASSPWTSGGQETQFF. The CDR3, as DNA: TGTGCCAGCAGCCCTTGGACTAGCGGGGGCCAAGAGACCCAGTTCTTC.

The rearrangement joins TRBV7-9 to TRBJ1-2, with a possible D match to TRBD1 (6 bases). The germline V and J ends were trimmed by 5 bases and 3 bases, with 19 bases remaining between them. CDR3 length: 16 residues. Germline lookup yields CDR1 SEHNR and CDR2 FQNEAQ (reference sequence). CDR3 amino acids: CASSPSTGGKDYGYTF. CDR3 in DNA: TGTGCCAGCAGCCCCTCCACGGGGGGCAAGGACTATGGCTACACCTTC. Based on the CDR3 plus reference TRBV7-9 and TRBJ1-2, the full variable domain is DTGVSQNPRHKITKRGQNVTFRCDPISEHNRLYWYRQTLGQGPEFLTYFQNEAQLEKSRLLSDRFSAERPKGSFSTLEIQRTEQGDSAMYLCASSPSTGGKDYGYTFGSGTRLTVV.

This rearrangement joins TRBV2 to TRBJ2-2, with 8 bases lining up with TRBD1. V was clipped by 7 bases and J by 7 bases; unmatched bases: 8. Germline V gene sequence: CDR1 SNHLY, CDR2 FYNNEI. The CDR3 has 14 residues. DNA of the CDR3: TGTGCCAGCACCCAGACAGGGGTAGGCGGGGAGCTGTTTTTT. Translation: CASTQTGVGGELFF.

This clonotype has more than one count but fewer than ten. V is TRBV20-1 and J is TRBJ1-4; D gene ambiguous. Looked up from germline, CDR1 is DFQATT and CDR2 is SNEGSKA (reference sequence). V shed 7 bases and J shed 1 base, with 7 bases lying between them. The CDR3 spans 12 residues. CDR3 in amino acids: CSGGRTNEKLFF. CDR3 in DNA: TGCAGTGGAGGGCGAACTAATGAAAAACTGTTTTTT.

This clonotype was detected a few times. This sequence joins TRBV7-2 and TRBJ1-2; 8 positions agree with TRBD1. The trim removed 1 base at V and 7 bases at J, leaving 11 bases unmatched. CDR3 size: 16 residues. The V gene's germline CDR1 is SGHTA and CDR2 FQGNSA. The CDR3 loop is CASSLVFRDRFSGYTF. In DNA, the CDR3 is TGTGCCAGCAGCTTAGTTTTCCGGGACAGGTTTTCTGGCTACACCTTC.